This T cell receptor beta chain stems from a study of cytomegalovirus exposure and HLA in healthy donors. General study points: When analyzed later, a missense DCLRE1C variant was found to be linked to TCR beta V- and J-gene trimming.

Concerning this clone: Its antigen is undetermined.

PCR was performed using 60 Vbeta and 13 Jbeta primers. Sequenced by immunoSEQ multiplex PCR; TCRdb stores in-frame clones only, minus some. The sample holds some 140,000 clones, around 80% seen once. The source material was PBMCs. This receptor was obtained from a man aged 25-40 years in good health.

The DNA for the CDR3 is TGTGCCAGCAGTGACTTCCCAGCGGGAGCAGATGAGCAGTTCTTC. Protein: CASSDFPAGADEQFF. The J gene is TRBJ2-1, the V gene TRBV6-4; 8 bases line up with TRBD2. Germline V gives CDR1 MRHNA, CDR2 SNTAGT. The CDR3 spans 15 residues. With V trimmed by 1 base and J by 8 bases, 7 bases remained unmatched.